What follows are 9 T cell receptor beta chains derived from one specimen sequenced in a study of T-cell reconstitution after alpha-beta-depleted transplantation in children. Unique molecular identifiers were used in preparing the TCRbeta library. MiXCR, applied by TCRdb to the PCR reads, yields one record per CDR3 protein. The table lists about 580,000 distinct CDR3 sequences, around 27% of them singletons, with under 45% in the top ten. The sequencing here drew on PBMCs, taken before TCRalphabeta/CD19-depleted stem cell transplant. These receptors all come from a boy less than two years old with Wiskott-Aldrich syndrome, due to receive a stem cell transplant.

This clonotype was observed a handful of times. V usage is TRBV6-1 and J usage is TRBJ2-4; a weak D match, TRBD1 (6 bases). CDR3 size: 15 residues. Trimming removed 2 bases from V and 7 bases from J, with 15 bases in between. Germline V CDR1 and CDR2: MNHNS, SASEGT. CDR3 in DNA: TGTGCCAGCAGTGAACGGAGTGGGGGCTTGAACATTCAGTACTTC. Its protein is CASSERSGGLNIQYF.

The V call is TRBV5-1, the J call TRBJ1-3, with a possible D match to TRBD1 (6 bases). Germline V gene data show CDR1 as SGHRS and CDR2 as YFSETQ. Trimming left V 0 bases short and J 2 bases short, with 6 bases between. CDR3 length equals 14 residues. The CDR3 region has the DNA TGCGCCAGCAGCTTGGCAGGGGCTGGAAACACCATATATTTT. This codes for CASSLAGAGNTIYF.

In this sample, this clonotype turned up a few times. This rearrangement joins TRBV5-1 to TRBJ2-1; 9 bases align to TRBD2. The CDR3 loop spans 19 amino acids. V lost 4 bases and J lost 4; bases outside the gene matches: 18. From germline, CDR1 is SGHRS and CDR2 YFSETQ. CDR3 nucleotides: TGCGCCAGCAGCCCACGGGTCACGGCGGCGGGAGGGGATTACAATGAGCAGTTCTTC. Protein: CASSPRVTAAGGDYNEQFF. Full variable domain (missing parts from reference TRBV5-1 and TRBJ2-1): KAGVTQTPRYLIKTRGQQVTLSCSPISGHRSVSWYQQTPGQGLQFLFEYFSETQRNKGNFPGRFSGRQFSNSRSEMNVSTLELGDSALYLCASSPRVTAAGGDYNEQFFGPGTRLTVL.

The genes are TRBV5-1 and TRBJ2-7, with D perhaps matching TRBD1 or TRBD2 (5 bases each). The germline V and J ends were trimmed by 1 base and 1 base, with 9 bases remaining between them. The CDR3 contains 14 residues. The V gene's germline CDR1 is SGHRS and CDR2 YFSETQ. This CDR3 is CASSLPGQSYEQYF. In DNA form, the CDR3 reads TGCGCCAGCAGCTTGCCGGGGCAGTCCTACGAGCAGTACTTC.

This clonotype was seen only a few times. This chain joins TRBV7-2 and TRBJ2-1; 15 bases fit TRBD2. This CDR3 has 17 residues. V shed 1 base, J shed 10 bases, and the junction held 8 bases outside the gene matches. Germline V gene data show CDR1 as SGHTA and CDR2 as FQGNSA. CDR3 in amino acids: CASSLVSGLAGGLEQFF. CDR3 nucleotide sequence: TGTGCCAGCAGCTTAGTGTCCGGACTAGCGGGAGGGCTCGAGCAGTTCTTC. The whole variable domain, filled in from reference TRBV7-2 and TRBJ2-1, reads GAGVSQSPSNKVTEKGKDVELRCDPISGHTALYWYRQSLGQGLEFLIYFQGNSAPDKSGLPSDRFSAERTGGSVSTLTIQRTQQEDSAVYLCASSLVSGLAGGLEQFFGPGTRLTVL.

With respect to this clonotype: The junction and the germline gene differ at one end; a read error may be behind it. The rearrangement links TRBV2 to TRBJ2-7, with 7 bases lining up with TRBD1. This CDR3 is built from 11 residues. Per the germline V gene, CDR1 is SNHLY and CDR2 is FYNNEI. DNA for the CDR3: TGTGCCAGCAGTGACAGGGGGTTTCCCCTCTTC. This encodes CASSDRGFPLF.

This clonotype was detected ten times or more. This chain joins TRBV5-1 and TRBJ1-1; TRBD1 agrees at 7 bases. The CDR3 is 13 amino acids. Per germline, CDR1 SGHRS and CDR2 YFSETQ. Unmatched junction bases numbered 2, after V lost 2 bases and J lost 4 bases. CDR3 in DNA: TGCGCCAGCAGCTTACCAGGGGGCACTGAAGCTTTCTTT. Protein sequence: CASSLPGGTEAFF.

This clonotype showed up just a few times. The chain carries TRBV10-3 and TRBJ2-1, with 11 bases fitting TRBD2. After removal of 6 bases from V and 5 bases from J, the junction contained 3 bases not matched to a gene. The CDR3 sequence is 14 residues long. Germline loops: CDR1 ENHRY, CDR2 SYGVKD. CDR3 sequence reads: CAIRGLAGDNEQFF. CDR3 DNA sequence: TGTGCCATCAGAGGACTAGCGGGCGACAATGAGCAGTTCTTC.

V usage is TRBV5-5 and J usage is TRBJ2-5; tentative D call: TRBD1 (6 bases). Looked up from germline, CDR1 is SGHKS and CDR2 is YYEKEE (reference sequence). Trimming cost V 0 bases and J 5 bases, with 17 bases left between them. The CDR3 sequence is 16 residues long. Here the CDR3 reads CASSLVPTGSSETQYF. In DNA, the CDR3 is TGTGCCAGCAGCTTGGTGCCCACAGGGAGTTCGGAGACCCAGTACTTC.